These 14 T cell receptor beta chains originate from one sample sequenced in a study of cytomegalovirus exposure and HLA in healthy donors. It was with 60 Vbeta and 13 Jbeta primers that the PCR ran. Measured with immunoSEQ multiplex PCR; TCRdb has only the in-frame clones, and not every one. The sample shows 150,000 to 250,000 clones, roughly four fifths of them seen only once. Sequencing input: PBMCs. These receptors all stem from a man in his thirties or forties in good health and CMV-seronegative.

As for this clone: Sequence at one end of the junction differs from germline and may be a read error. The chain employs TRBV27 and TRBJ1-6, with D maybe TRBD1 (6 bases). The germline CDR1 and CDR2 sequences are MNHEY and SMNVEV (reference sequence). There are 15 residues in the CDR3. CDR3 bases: TGTGCCAGCGGTTTGACAGGTGAATATAATTCACCCCTCCACTTT. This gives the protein CASGLTGEYNSPLHF.

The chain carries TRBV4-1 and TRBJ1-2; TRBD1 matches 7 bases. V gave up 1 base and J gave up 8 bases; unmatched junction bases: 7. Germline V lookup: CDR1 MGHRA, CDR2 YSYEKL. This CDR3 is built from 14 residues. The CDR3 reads CASSQVGTVGGYTF. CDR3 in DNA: TGCGCCAGCAGCCAAGTTGGGACAGTTGGCGGCTACACCTTC.

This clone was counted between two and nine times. The CDR3 DNA reads TGTGCCAGCAGCACTCCAGGGGCGGGAAACACCATATATTTT. Translating gives CASSTPGAGNTIYF. V usage is TRBV5-4 and J usage is TRBJ1-3, with D tentatively TRBD1 (6 bases). Trimming took 4 bases from V and 4 from J, leaving 12 bases between them. Germline-derived CDR1 and CDR2 are SGHNT and YYREEE (reference sequence). The CDR3 spans 14 residues.

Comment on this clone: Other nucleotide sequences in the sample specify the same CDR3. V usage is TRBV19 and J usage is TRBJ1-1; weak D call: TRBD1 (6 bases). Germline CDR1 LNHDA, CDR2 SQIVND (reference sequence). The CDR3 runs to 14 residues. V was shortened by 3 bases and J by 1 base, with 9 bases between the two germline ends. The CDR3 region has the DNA TGTGCCAGTAGTATCAGGGGACCGAACACTGAAGCTTTCTTT. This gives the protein CASSIRGPNTEAFF.

The CDR3 sequence: CASSLGGQSYTIFGEKNQPQHF. As DNA, the CDR3 is TGTGCCAGCAGCTTAGGGGGACAATCATATACAATATTCGGAGAAAAAAATCAGCCCCAGCATTTT. V gene TRBV7-4 combines with J gene TRBJ1-5; TRBD1 might be the D (6 bases). The germline V and J ends were trimmed by 1 base and 4 bases, with 32 bases remaining between them. The CDR3 is 22 residues long. Germline V gene data show CDR1 as SGHVT and CDR2 as SQSDAQ.

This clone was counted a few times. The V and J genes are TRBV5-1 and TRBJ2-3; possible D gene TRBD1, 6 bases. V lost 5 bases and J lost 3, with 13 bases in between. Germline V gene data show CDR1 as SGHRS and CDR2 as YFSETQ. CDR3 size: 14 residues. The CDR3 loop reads CASSLQGPTDTQYF. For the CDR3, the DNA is TGCGCCAGCAGTTTGCAGGGGCCGACAGATACGCAGTATTTT.

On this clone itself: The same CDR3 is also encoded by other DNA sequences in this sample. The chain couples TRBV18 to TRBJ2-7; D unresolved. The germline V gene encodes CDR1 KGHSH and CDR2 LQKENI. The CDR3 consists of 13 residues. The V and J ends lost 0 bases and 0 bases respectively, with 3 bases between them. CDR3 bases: TGTGCCAGCTCACCACCTAGCTCCTACGAGCAGTACTTC. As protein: CASSPPSSYEQYF.

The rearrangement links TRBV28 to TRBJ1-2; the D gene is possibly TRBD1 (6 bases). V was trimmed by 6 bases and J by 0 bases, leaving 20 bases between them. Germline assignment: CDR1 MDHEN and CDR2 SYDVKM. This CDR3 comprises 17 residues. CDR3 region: CASSQILGTPTNYGYTF. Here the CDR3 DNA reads TGTGCCAGCAGCCAAATCTTGGGGACACCCACTAACTATGGCTACACCTTC.

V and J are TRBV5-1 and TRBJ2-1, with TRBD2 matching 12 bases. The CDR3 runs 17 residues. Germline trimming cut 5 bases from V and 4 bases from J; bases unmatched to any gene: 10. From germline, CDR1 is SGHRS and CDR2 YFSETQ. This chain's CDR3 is CASRTSLAGGPYNEQFF. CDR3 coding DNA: TGCGCCAGCAGGACCTCCCTAGCGGGAGGGCCGTACAATGAGCAGTTCTTC.

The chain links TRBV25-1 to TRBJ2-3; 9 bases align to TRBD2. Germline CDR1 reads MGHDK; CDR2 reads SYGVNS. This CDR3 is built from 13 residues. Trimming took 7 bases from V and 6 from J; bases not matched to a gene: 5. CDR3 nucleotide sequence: TGTGCCAGCACCCAGGCGGGGGGGGATACGCAGTATTTT. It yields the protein CASTQAGGDTQYF. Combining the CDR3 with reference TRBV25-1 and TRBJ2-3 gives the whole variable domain EADIYQTPRYLVIGTGKKITLECSQTMGHDKMYWYQQDPGMELHLIHYSYGVNSTEKGDLSSESTVSRIRTEHFPLTLESARPSHTSQYLCASTQAGGDTQYFGPGTRLTVL.

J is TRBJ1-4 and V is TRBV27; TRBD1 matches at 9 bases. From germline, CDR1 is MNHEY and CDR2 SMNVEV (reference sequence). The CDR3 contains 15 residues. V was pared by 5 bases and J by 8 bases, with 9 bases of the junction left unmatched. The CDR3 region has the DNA TGTGCCAGCAGTCTAAGGGACAGGGTGGGCGAAAAACTGTTTTTT. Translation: CASSLRDRVGEKLFF.

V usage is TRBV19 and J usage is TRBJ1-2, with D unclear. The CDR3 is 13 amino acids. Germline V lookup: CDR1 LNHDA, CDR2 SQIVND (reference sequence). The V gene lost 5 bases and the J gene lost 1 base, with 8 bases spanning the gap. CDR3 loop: CASSPTFNYGYTF. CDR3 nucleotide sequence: TGTGCCAGTAGTCCAACATTTAACTATGGCTACACCTTC.

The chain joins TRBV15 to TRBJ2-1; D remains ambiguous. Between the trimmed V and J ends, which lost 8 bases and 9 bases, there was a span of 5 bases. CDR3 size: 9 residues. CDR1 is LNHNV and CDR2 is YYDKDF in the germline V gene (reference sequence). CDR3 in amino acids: CATPLEQFF. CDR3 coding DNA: TGTGCCACCCCCCTTGAGCAGTTCTTC.

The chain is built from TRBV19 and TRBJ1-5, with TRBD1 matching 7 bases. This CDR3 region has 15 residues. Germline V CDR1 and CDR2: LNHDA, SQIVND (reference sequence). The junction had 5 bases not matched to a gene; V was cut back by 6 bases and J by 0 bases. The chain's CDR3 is CASSSGQYSNQPQHF. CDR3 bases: TGTGCCAGTAGCTCGGGACAGTATAGCAATCAGCCCCAGCATTTT.